The 24 T cell receptor beta chains reported below all come from one sample, sequenced in a study of T-cell memory formation after mild COVID-19. A single record per CDR3 protein comes from TCRdb applying MiXCR to the 5' RACE reads. The data hold a few hundred thousand distinct CDR3 sequences, with less than 20% observed a single time. The material sequenced was PBMCs or a T cell subset sorted from them (not recorded which). These TCRs come from a young man who had mild COVID-19 (a few samples of this study predate the infection). Cell type and time point are not known.

This clonotype was counted only a few times. The chain joins TRBV29-1 to TRBJ2-7, with TRBD2 identical over 11 bases. Germline CDR1 reads SQVTM; CDR2 reads ANQGSEA. The CDR3 consists of 14 residues. J lost 2 bases, V lost 7 bases, and 7 bases had no gene match. This chain's CDR3 is CSARTSGPTYEQYF. DNA for the CDR3: TGCAGCGCCAGGACTAGCGGGCCTACCTACGAGCAGTACTTC.

This clonotype occurred a few times. The chain employs TRBV3-1 and TRBJ1-1; D unclear. The CDR3 is 11 amino acids. With 0 bases removed from V and 11 bases from J, the gap between germline ends came to 7 bases. Germline CDR1 reads LGHDT; CDR2 reads YNNKEL (reference sequence). This CDR3 reads CASSQEDGAFF. CDR3 coding DNA: TGTGCCAGCAGCCAAGAGGACGGGGCTTTCTTT.

This clonotype has at least ten counts. The chain links TRBV7-2 to TRBJ2-5; D unresolved. Between the trimmed V and J ends, which lost 6 bases and 5 bases, there was a span of 10 bases. Per germline, CDR1 SGHTA and CDR2 FQGNSA. This CDR3 region has 12 residues. Here the CDR3 DNA reads TGTGCCAGCAGTTCCCTAGGGGAGACCCAGTACTTC. It codes for CASSSLGETQYF.

This clonotype was detected many times. The chain is built from TRBV7-3 and TRBJ2-5; TRBD2 agrees at 8 bases. The CDR3 sequence is 13 residues long. From germline, CDR1 is SGHTA and CDR2 FQGTGA. Trimming removed 5 bases from V and 7 bases from J; junction bases left unmatched: 6. The CDR3 DNA sequence: TGTGCCAGCAGCCTCTCCGGGAGGGGGACCCAGTACTTC. Translated, it gives CASSLSGRGTQYF.

This clonotype was recorded a few times. The CDR3 bases are TGTGCCAGCAGCGTAGGGATAGGGGACAGGGGCAGCGAGAACACTGAAGCTTTCTTT. Translating it yields CASSVGIGDRGSENTEAFF. The V call is TRBV9, the J call TRBJ1-1, with 10 bases identical to TRBD1. The CDR3 consists of 19 residues. V shed 0 bases, J shed 1 base, and the junction held 12 bases outside the gene matches. CDR1 and CDR2 (germline): SGDLS, YYNGEE.

This clonotype was recorded a few times. CDR3 amino acids: CASSVTGQGVRQPQHF. In nucleotides, the CDR3 is TGTGCCAGCAGCGTAACGGGACAGGGGGTGCGACAGCCCCAGCATTTT. The rearrangement uses TRBV9 and TRBJ1-5, with 11 positions matching TRBD1. Germline CDR1 reads SGDLS; CDR2 reads YYNGEE. The CDR3 has 16 residues. V was clipped by 1 base and J by 7 bases; unmatched bases: 7.

This clonotype was counted a few times. This chain uses TRBV27 with TRBJ2-5; no clear D. V gave up 2 bases and J gave up 0 bases, with 4 bases separating them. The length of the CDR3 is 13 residues. CDR1 is MNHEY and CDR2 is SMNVEV in the germline V gene (reference sequence). The CDR3 spells CASSLLYQETQYF. The CDR3, as DNA: TGTGCCAGCAGTTTACTGTACCAAGAGACCCAGTACTTC.

This clonotype showed up just a few times. The rearrangement links TRBV7-6 to TRBJ2-3, with D possibly being TRBD2 (5 bases). Per the germline V gene, CDR1 is SGHVS and CDR2 is FNYEAQ. Trimming removed 3 bases from V and 1 base from J, with 8 bases in between. The CDR3 length is 14 residues. The CDR3 DNA reads TGTGCCAGCAGCTTGAGGGTTCGCACAGATACGCAGTATTTT. This codes for CASSLRVRTDTQYF.

The chain recombines TRBV7-3 with TRBJ2-3; TRBD2 might be the D (5 bases). The CDR3 has 13 residues. V dropped 5 bases and J dropped 10 bases, with 16 bases sitting between them. Per germline, CDR1 SGHTA and CDR2 FQGTGA. DNA of the CDR3: TGTGCCAGCAGCCTCTCTCCTAGCTCAGCGCAGTATTTT. Amino acids: CASSLSPSSAQYF.

In the case of this clonotype: The junction and the germline gene differ at one end; a read error may be behind it. V gene TRBV4-2 combines with J gene TRBJ2-1, with D maybe TRBD1 (5 bases). The germline gives CDR1 LGHNA, CDR2 YNFKEQ. The length of the CDR3 is 16 residues. The CDR3 nucleotides read TGTGTCAGCAGCCAAGGGGCGGCAAACTCCTACAATGAGCAGTTCTTC. Translating it yields CVSSQGAANSYNEQFF.

V gene TRBV7-2 combines with J gene TRBJ2-1, with TRBD1 as a possible D gene (6 bases). Between the trimmed V and J ends, which lost 4 bases and 0 bases, there was a span of 19 bases. The germline V gene encodes CDR1 SGHTA and CDR2 FQGNSA. There are 18 residues in the CDR3. The CDR3 sequence: CASSSPRRGGSSYNEQFF. The CDR3, as DNA: TGTGCCAGCAGCTCCCCCCGCCGAGGGGGTAGCTCCTACAATGAGCAGTTCTTC. The whole variable domain, filled in from reference TRBV7-2 and TRBJ2-1, reads GAGVSQSPSNKVTEKGKDVELRCDPISGHTALYWYRQSLGQGLEFLIYFQGNSAPDKSGLPSDRFSAERTGGSVSTLTIQRTQQEDSAVYLCASSSPRRGGSSYNEQFFGPGTRLTVL.

This clonotype was found many times. V usage is TRBV5-1 and J usage is TRBJ2-5; no clear D. This CDR3 has 15 residues. V lost 0 bases and J 4 bases, leaving 13 bases between the germline ends. Germline assignment: CDR1 SGHRS and CDR2 YFSETQ. CDR3 sequence reads: CASSLVVQERETQYF. Here the CDR3 DNA reads TGCGCCAGCAGCTTGGTGGTCCAAGAAAGAGAGACCCAGTACTTC.

The chain joins TRBV7-9 to TRBJ1-6, with unresolved D. Trimming stripped 2 bases from V and 9 bases from J, with 14 bases between. The CDR3 has 15 amino acids. Germline V lookup: CDR1 SEHNR, CDR2 FQNEAQ (reference sequence). This chain's CDR3 is CASSLSVSGISPLHF. In DNA form, the CDR3 reads TGTGCCAGCAGCTTATCCGTCTCCGGGATTTCACCCCTCCACTTT.

This rearrangement joins TRBV11-2 to TRBJ2-7; TRBD1 is a possible D gene (5 bases). This CDR3 spans 14 amino acids. The germline V gene has CDR1 SGHAT and CDR2 FQNNGV. Trimming shortened V by 3 bases and J by 1 base, and 10 bases separated the two germline ends. CDR3 protein: CASSFADRSYEQYV. The CDR3 nucleotides read TGTGCCAGCAGCTTCGCCGACAGATCCTACGAGCAGTACGTC.

The rearrangement uses TRBV20-1 and TRBJ2-3, with D tentatively TRBD1 (7 bases). This CDR3 is built from 15 residues. V dropped 0 bases and J dropped 0 bases, with 10 bases sitting between them. Germline CDR1 reads DFQATT; CDR2 reads SNEGSKA (reference sequence). The CDR3 nucleotides read TGCAGTGCTAGAGACAGGGGGACTAGCACAGATACGCAGTATTTT. Protein product: CSARDRGTSTDTQYF.

This clonotype was seen a handful of times. The gene calls are TRBV7-3 and TRBJ2-7; 7 nucleotides match TRBD1. The CDR3 spans 16 residues. CDR1 is SGHTA and CDR2 is FQGTGA in the germline V gene. Unmatched junction bases numbered 12, after V lost 5 bases and J lost 2 bases. This CDR3 is CASSPSGTAITYEQYF. CDR3 DNA sequence: TGTGCCAGCAGCCCCTCCGGGACAGCGATAACCTACGAGCAGTACTTC.

This clonotype is a singleton in its sample. The chain joins TRBV4-3 to TRBJ2-5; D gene uncertain. Germline V lookup: CDR1 LGHNA, CDR2 YSLEER. The CDR3 contains 15 residues. V was trimmed by 1 base and J by 1 base, leaving 10 bases between them. CDR3: CASSQGAALQETQYF. CDR3 DNA sequence: TGCGCCAGCAGCCAAGGGGCTGCCCTCCAAGAGACCCAGTACTTC.

CDR3 sequence: CASSPATGNEQYV. CDR3 nucleotides: TGTGCCAGCTCACCAGCAACAGGGAACGAGCAGTACGTC. The chain employs TRBV18 and TRBJ2-7, with D perhaps TRBD1 (6 bases). This CDR3 comprises 13 residues. Deletions cut 2 bases from V and 5 bases from J, with 10 bases between. Germline CDR1 KGHSH, CDR2 LQKENI.

This clonotype has only a few counts. The chain is built from TRBV28 and TRBJ1-5; 7 bases agree with TRBD1. J gave up 2 bases and V 1 base, and 5 bases lay outside the gene matches. The CDR3 has 16 amino acids. Germline V gene data show CDR1 as MDHEN and CDR2 as SYDVKM. The CDR3 coding sequence is TGTGCCAGCAGTTTATCCACAGGGGTGGGCAATCAGCCCCAGCATTTT. As protein: CASSLSTGVGNQPQHF.

This clonotype was observed a few times. This chain uses TRBV4-1 with TRBJ1-1; D gene unclear. This CDR3 comprises 13 residues. Germline V gene lookup returns CDR1 MGHRA and CDR2 YSYEKL. V shed 1 base and J shed 8 bases, with 11 bases lying between them. The CDR3 here is CASSQAVLLEAFF. The CDR3 nucleotides are TGCGCCAGCAGCCAAGCAGTATTACTCGAAGCTTTCTTT.

The gene calls are TRBV5-6 and TRBJ2-3; D is uncertain. Germline V gene data show CDR1 as SGHDT and CDR2 as YYEEEE. V was pared by 4 bases and J by 0 bases, with 12 bases between. The CDR3 extends over 15 amino acids. The CDR3 DNA sequence: TGTGCCAGCAGCGGTCGGCCGGGCAGCACAGATACGCAGTATTTT. It is translated as CASSGRPGSTDTQYF.

This chain connects TRBV11-3 to TRBJ2-7, with D unclear. Trimming stripped 3 bases from V and 0 bases from J, with 12 bases between. CDR1 is SGHNT and CDR2 is YENEEA in the germline V gene. The CDR3 covers 15 residues. As DNA, the CDR3 is TGTGCCAGCAGCTTCAGGAAGGGCGACTCCTACGAGCAGTACTTC. Its protein is CASSFRKGDSYEQYF.

This chain joins TRBV7-9 and TRBJ2-1, with 8 bases fitting TRBD1. V shed 4 bases, J shed 8 bases, and the junction held 4 bases outside the gene matches. This CDR3 is built from 13 residues. CDR1 and CDR2 from the germline V gene are SEHNR and FQNEAQ (reference sequence). CDR3 region: CASSSDRDDEQFF. DNA for the CDR3: TGTGCCAGCAGCTCGGACAGGGACGATGAGCAGTTCTTC. Looking up the rest from reference TRBV7-9 and TRBJ2-1 gives the full variable domain: DTGVSQNPRHKITKRGQNVTFRCDPISEHNRLYWYRQTLGQGPEFLTYFQNEAQLEKSRLLSDRFSAERPKGSFSTLEIQRTEQGDSAMYLCASSSDRDDEQFFGPGTRLTVL.

The gene calls are TRBV7-9 and TRBJ2-5; tentatively, D is TRBD1 (5 bases). Per the germline V gene, CDR1 is SEHNR and CDR2 is FQNEAQ (reference sequence). V was shortened by 4 bases and J by 5 bases, with 8 bases between the two germline ends. The CDR3 is 12 amino acids. The CDR3 DNA is TGTGCCAGCAGCTACAGGTCTGAGACCCAGTACTTC. It is translated as CASSYRSETQYF.